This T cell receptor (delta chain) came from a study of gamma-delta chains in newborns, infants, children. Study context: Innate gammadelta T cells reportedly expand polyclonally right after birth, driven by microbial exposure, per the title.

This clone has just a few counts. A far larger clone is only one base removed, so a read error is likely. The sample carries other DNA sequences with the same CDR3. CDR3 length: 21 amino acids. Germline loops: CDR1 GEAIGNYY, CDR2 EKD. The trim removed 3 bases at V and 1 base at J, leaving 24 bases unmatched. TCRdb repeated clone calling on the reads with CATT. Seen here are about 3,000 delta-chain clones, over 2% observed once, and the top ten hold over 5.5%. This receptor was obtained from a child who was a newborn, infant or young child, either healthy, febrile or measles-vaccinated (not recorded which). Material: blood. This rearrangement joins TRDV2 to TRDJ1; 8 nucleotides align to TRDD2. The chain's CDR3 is CACDPLPTDEPGTGPTDKLIF. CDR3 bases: TGTGCCTGTGACCCTCTTCCTACGGATGAGCCCGGGACCGGCCCCACCGATAAACTCATCTTT.